This passage covers 21 T cell receptor beta chains from one sample sequenced in a study of cytomegalovirus exposure and HLA in healthy donors. PCR involved 60 Vbeta and 13 Jbeta primers. Libraries were prepared by immunoSEQ multiplex PCR; TCRdb keeps only in-frame clonotypes and omits some of them. The profile shows about 43,000 clones, roughly 60% of them singletons. Specimen: PBMCs. These receptors were taken from a human donor in good health.

The CDR3 DNA reads as TGTGCCACCAGCAGAGCTGAAAGCGACGAGTACTTC. Protein: CATSRAESDEYF. This chain joins TRBV15 and TRBJ2-5; D is ambiguous. This CDR3 has 12 residues. Per the germline V gene, CDR1 is LNHNV and CDR2 is YYDKDF (reference sequence). Trimming removed 1 base from V and 12 bases from J, with 12 bases in between. The full variable domain, in which reference TRBV15 and TRBJ2-5 provide the parts outside the CDR3, is DAMVIQNPRYQVTQFGKPVTLSCSQTLNHNVMYWYQQKSSQAPKLLFHYYDKDFNNEADTPDNFQSRRPNTSFCFLDIRSPGLGDTAMYLCATSRAESDEYFGPGTRLLVL.

V and J are TRBV4-3 and TRBJ1-2; D might be TRBD1 (5 bases). Trimming took off 0 bases at V and 1 base at J, with 21 bases between the two ends. The CDR3 covers 19 residues. Germline CDR1 LGHNA, CDR2 YSLEER. Here the CDR3 DNA reads TGCGCCAGCAGCCAAGATATCAGGGCTCTTGATATCTTTAACTATGGCTACACCTTC. It translates to CASSQDIRALDIFNYGYTF.

V gene TRBV6-5 combines with J gene TRBJ1-4; no definite D call. Trimming took off 5 bases at V and 2 bases at J, with 9 bases between the two ends. The CDR3 sequence is 14 residues long. Per germline, CDR1 MNHEY and CDR2 SVGAGI. The DNA for the CDR3 is TGTGCCAGCAGTCGGACTGGGACTAATGAAAAACTGTTTTTT. Protein product: CASSRTGTNEKLFF.

This clone has only one observation. V and J are TRBV5-1 and TRBJ1-1; TRBD1 agrees at 8 bases. V lost 4 bases and J lost 4; bases outside the gene matches: 3. Germline V lookup: CDR1 SGHRS, CDR2 YFSETQ. The CDR3 is 13 residues long. This chain's CDR3 is CASSGQGGTEAFF. CDR3 coding DNA: TGCGCCAGCAGCGGACAGGGAGGCACTGAAGCTTTCTTT.

J is TRBJ2-5 and V is TRBV5-4; TRBD2 might be the D (6 bases). The V gene lost 3 bases and the J gene lost 4 bases, with 19 bases spanning the gap. This CDR3 spans 16 amino acids. Looked up from germline, CDR1 is SGHNT and CDR2 is YYREEE (reference sequence). This chain's CDR3 is CASSYSRAGSGETQYF. CDR3 in DNA: TGTGCCAGCAGCTACTCCCGGGCGGGAAGCGGAGAGACCCAGTACTTC.

V and J are TRBV28 and TRBJ1-2, with 8 bases aligning to TRBD1. CDR3 length: 14 residues. Trimming removed 8 bases from V and 8 bases from J; junction bases left unmatched: 13. Germline V gene lookup returns CDR1 MDHEN and CDR2 SYDVKM. The CDR3: CASETQGEASGYTF. The CDR3 bases are TGTGCCAGCGAAACACAGGGGGAAGCCTCCGGCTACACCTTC.

CDR3 in amino acids: CAISGSGGAVQYF. For the CDR3, the DNA is TGTGCCATCAGTGGTAGCGGGGGGGCGGTTCAGTACTTC. The chain couples TRBV10-3 to TRBJ2-7, with TRBD2 matching 11 bases. The ends lost 4 bases at V and 10 bases at J; junction bases unmatched: 6. In germline, CDR1 is ENHRY, CDR2 SYGVKD. The CDR3 runs 13 residues.

The chain recombines TRBV9 with TRBJ1-6; 7 bases agree with TRBD1. CDR3 length: 16 amino acids. With V trimmed by 3 bases and J by 2 bases, 5 bases remained unmatched. Germline V CDR1 and CDR2: SGDLS, YYNGEE. The chain's CDR3 is CASSASGQPYNSPLHF. The CDR3 DNA is TGTGCCAGCAGCGCCTCGGGACAGCCCTATAATTCACCCCTCCACTTT.

J is TRBJ1-2 and V is TRBV7-8; a weak D match, TRBD1 (5 bases). V lost 2 bases, J lost 4 bases, and 11 bases lay in between. The CDR3 contains 14 residues. From germline, CDR1 is SGHVS and CDR2 FQNEAQ. The CDR3 loop reads CASSLSLGGYGYTF. The CDR3 nucleotides read TGTGCCAGCAGCTTATCCCTGGGGGGCTATGGCTACACCTTC.

The CDR3 loop reads CASSERGLQGSNSPLHF. In DNA, the CDR3 is TGTGCCAGCAGTGAAAGGGGATTACAGGGGAGTAATTCACCCCTCCACTTT. The V call is TRBV6-1, the J call TRBJ1-6; 7 bases are a match to TRBD1. From germline, CDR1 is MNHNS and CDR2 SASEGT. The V and J ends lost 2 bases and 6 bases, in that order; junction bases with no gene match: 10. The CDR3 has 17 amino acids.

The CDR3 loop is CASSLTGVNGYTF. Here the CDR3 DNA reads TGTGCCAGCAGCTTAACAGGGGTAAATGGCTACACCTTC. This chain connects TRBV7-6 to TRBJ1-2; 7 bases match TRBD1. CDR3 length: 13 residues. After removal of 2 bases from V and 6 bases from J, the junction contained 3 bases not matched to a gene. Germline assignment: CDR1 SGHVS and CDR2 FNYEAQ.

This clone has more than one count but fewer than ten. The V and J genes are TRBV30 and TRBJ2-5; 9 positions match TRBD2. Trimming at V came to 4 bases and at J to 4 bases, leaving 13 bases not matched to a gene. Per germline, CDR1 GTSNPN and CDR2 SVGIG (reference sequence). The CDR3 extends over 16 amino acids. CDR3 DNA: TGTGCCTGGAAATCCCTTGGGCGGGGGGGCCGAGAGACCCAGTACTTC. It encodes CAWKSLGRGGRETQYF. Complete variable domain (other parts from reference TRBV30 and TRBJ2-5): SQTIHQWPATLVQPVGSPLSLECTVEGTSNPNLYWYRQAAGRGLQLLFYSVGIGQISSEVPQNLSASRPQDRQFILSSKKLLLSDSGFYLCAWKSLGRGGRETQYFGPGTRLLVL.

This chain connects TRBV10-3 to TRBJ1-2; D gene unclear. Germline V gene data show CDR1 as ENHRY and CDR2 as SYGVKD. Trimming left V 7 bases short and J 0 bases short, with 12 bases between. The CDR3 consists of 14 residues. The CDR3 nucleotides read TGTGCCATCACCCCGGGTGAATCTAACTATGGCTACACCTTC. Translation gives CAITPGESNYGYTF.

The V call is TRBV27, the J call TRBJ2-1, with a possible D match to TRBD2 (6 bases). Germline-derived CDR1 and CDR2 are MNHEY and SMNVEV (reference sequence). The V gene lost 5 bases and the J gene lost 8 bases, with 13 bases spanning the gap. CDR3 size: 13 residues. CDR3 sequence (DNA): TGTGCCAGCAGTATCCTGTCTAGCGATGAGCAGTTCTTC. Its protein product is CASSILSSDEQFF.

This chain links TRBV29-1 with TRBJ2-3; D may be TRBD2 (5 bases). V was clipped by 2 bases and J by 1 base, with 10 bases between them. This CDR3 is 14 amino acids long. In germline, CDR1 is SQVTM, CDR2 ANQGSEA. The chain's CDR3 is CSVEPGSGTDTQYF. CDR3 DNA: TGCAGCGTTGAACCGGGATCGGGCACAGATACGCAGTATTTT.

The V and J genes are TRBV29-1 and TRBJ1-2; D possibly corresponds to TRBD1 (6 bases). The germline V gene has CDR1 SQVTM and CDR2 ANQGSEA. The CDR3 is made up of 14 amino acids. The V and J ends lost 7 bases and 5 bases respectively, with 20 bases between them. CDR3: CSGLGGAAEYGYTF. CDR3 nucleotides: TGCAGCGGATTAGGGGGGGCAGCTGAGTATGGCTACACCTTC.

The chain carries TRBV20-1 and TRBJ2-4, with TRBD1 matching over 7 bases. The V segment lost 6 bases and the J segment 8 bases; nucleotides outside the gene matches: 4. CDR1 and CDR2 from the germline V gene are DFQATT and SNEGSKA (reference sequence). CDR3 length: 11 residues. CDR3 amino acids: CSANRGDIQYF. Here the CDR3 DNA reads TGCAGTGCGAACAGGGGAGACATTCAGTACTTC.

V and J are TRBV30 and TRBJ1-2; 8 positions agree with TRBD1. Losses at the gene ends were 4 bases for V and 4 bases for J; bases not matched to a gene: 11. Per germline, CDR1 GTSNPN and CDR2 SVGIG (reference sequence). This CDR3 spans 15 amino acids. The CDR3 DNA sequence: TGTGCCTGGACCCGGCCGCGACAGGGGCTCTATGGCTACACCTTC. It specifies CAWTRPRQGLYGYTF. Combining the CDR3 with reference TRBV30 and TRBJ1-2 gives the whole variable domain SQTIHQWPATLVQPVGSPLSLECTVEGTSNPNLYWYRQAAGRGLQLLFYSVGIGQISSEVPQNLSASRPQDRQFILSSKKLLLSDSGFYLCAWTRPRQGLYGYTFGSGTRLTVV.

The chain has TRBV18 and TRBJ1-2; 7 bases map to TRBD1. Losses at the gene ends were 7 bases for V and 4 bases for J; bases not matched to a gene: 9. Germline lookup yields CDR1 KGHSH and CDR2 LQKENI. The CDR3 has 14 residues. The CDR3 here is CASLGQAASYGYTF. In DNA form, the CDR3 reads TGTGCCAGCTTAGGACAGGCAGCTTCCTATGGCTACACCTTC.

This clone was picked up a small number of times. The chain combines TRBV7-9 with TRBJ1-5, with a weak D call TRBD1 (5 bases). V was clipped by 6 bases and J by 0 bases, with 18 bases between them. This CDR3 contains 17 residues. Germline CDR1 is SEHNR and CDR2 is FQNEAQ (reference sequence). CDR3 in DNA: TGTGCCAGCAGTCCTGATTGGGCAGGACATAGCAATCAGCCCCAGCATTTT. Translating gives CASSPDWAGHSNQPQHF.

This sequence joins TRBV25-1 and TRBJ2-1, with 7 bases that match TRBD2. The V and J ends lost 5 bases and 9 bases, in that order; junction bases with no gene match: 7. CDR3 size: 13 residues. Per the germline V gene, CDR1 is MGHDK and CDR2 is SYGVNS. DNA for the CDR3: TGTGCCAGCAGTCGGGGGGAGGAAGGTGAGCAGTTCTTC. Its protein is CASSRGEEGEQFF.